Given below is one T cell receptor beta chain in context. No antigen is known for it. CDR1 and CDR2 (germline): DFQATT, SNEGSKA (reference sequence). The CDR3 is 15 amino acids. The record originates from a study of CXCR3-negative and CXCR3-positive naive CD8 T cells. Broader study findings: TRBV-TRBJ usage was alike in naive CXCR3-negative and CXCR3-positive cells but differed in memory cells. Upon cryopreservation, CXCR3 expression partially decreased, and most assays used fresh PBMCs.

Preparation of TRB cDNA libraries relied on 5' RACE carrying UMI labels. TCRdb re-called the 5' RACE reads, yielding one record per CDR3 amino acid sequence without DNA. The sample data list tens of thousands of distinct CDR3 sequences. 250,000 to 350,000 cells per CD8+ T cell subset were flow-sorted in triplicate. The TCR sequence derives from a human donor in good health. Some clones in this sample may be carry-over from other donors' samples. Sequences were obtained from memory CD8+ T cells from blood. The chain employs TRBV20-1 and TRBJ2-7; TCRdb gives TRBD1 as the D gene, but with no DNA this cannot be confirmed. The CDR3 spells CSARDIAGVTREQYF.